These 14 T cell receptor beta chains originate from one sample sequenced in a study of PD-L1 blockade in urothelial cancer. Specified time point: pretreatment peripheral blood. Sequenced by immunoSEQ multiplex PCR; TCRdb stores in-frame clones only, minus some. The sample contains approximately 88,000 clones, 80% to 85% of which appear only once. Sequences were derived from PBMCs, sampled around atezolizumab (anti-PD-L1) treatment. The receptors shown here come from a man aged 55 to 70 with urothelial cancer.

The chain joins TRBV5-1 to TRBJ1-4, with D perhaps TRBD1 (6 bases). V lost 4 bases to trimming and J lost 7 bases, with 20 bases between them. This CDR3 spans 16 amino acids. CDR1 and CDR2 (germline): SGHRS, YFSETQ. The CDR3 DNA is TGCGCCAGCAGCCCGGAATCCACAGGGTTGGGTGAAAAACTGTTTTTT. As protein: CASSPESTGLGEKLFF.

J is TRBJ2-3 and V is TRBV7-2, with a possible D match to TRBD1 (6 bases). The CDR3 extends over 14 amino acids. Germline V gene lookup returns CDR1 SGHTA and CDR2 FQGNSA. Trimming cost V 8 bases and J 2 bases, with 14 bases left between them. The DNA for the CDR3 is TGTGCCAGCGCCCGAGGACAGCCCACAGATACGCAGTATTTT. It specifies CASARGQPTDTQYF. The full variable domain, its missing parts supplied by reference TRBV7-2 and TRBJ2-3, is GAGVSQSPSNKVTEKGKDVELRCDPISGHTALYWYRQSLGQGLEFLIYFQGNSAPDKSGLPSDRFSAERTGGSVSTLTIQRTQQEDSAVYLCASARGQPTDTQYFGPGTRLTVL.

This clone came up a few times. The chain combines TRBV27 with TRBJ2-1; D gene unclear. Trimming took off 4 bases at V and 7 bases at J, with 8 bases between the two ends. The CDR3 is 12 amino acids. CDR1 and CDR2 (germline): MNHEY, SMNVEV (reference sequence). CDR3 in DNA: TGTGCCAGCAGTTCAACCACTAATGAGCAGTTCTTC. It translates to CASSSTTNEQFF.

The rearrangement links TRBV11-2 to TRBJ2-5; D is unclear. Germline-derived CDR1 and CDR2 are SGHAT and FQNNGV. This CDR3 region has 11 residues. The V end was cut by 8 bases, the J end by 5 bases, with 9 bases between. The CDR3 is CASVRRETQYF. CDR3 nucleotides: TGTGCCAGCGTCCGCCGGGAGACCCAGTACTTC.

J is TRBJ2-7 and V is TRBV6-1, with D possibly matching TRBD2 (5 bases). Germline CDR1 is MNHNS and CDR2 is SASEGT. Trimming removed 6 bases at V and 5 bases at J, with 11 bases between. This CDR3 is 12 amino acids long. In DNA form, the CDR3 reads TGTGCCAGCAGGTACGGGGAAAACGAGCAGTACTTC. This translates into CASRYGENEQYF.

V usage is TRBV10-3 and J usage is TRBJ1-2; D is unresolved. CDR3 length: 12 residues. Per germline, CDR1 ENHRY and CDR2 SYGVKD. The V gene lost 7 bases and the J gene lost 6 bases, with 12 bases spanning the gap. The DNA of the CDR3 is TGTGCCATCACGAGATCGGGTGATGGCTACACCTTC. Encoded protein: CAITRSGDGYTF.

The CDR3 is CASSRQGSYEQYF. For the CDR3, the DNA is TGCGCCAGCAGTCGACAGGGCTCCTACGAGCAGTACTTC. The genes are TRBV10-1 and TRBJ2-7; 7 bases agree with TRBD1. After removal of 5 bases from V and 0 bases from J, the junction contained 1 base not matched to a gene. There are 13 residues in the CDR3. CDR1 and CDR2 (germline): WNHNN, SYGVQD (reference sequence).

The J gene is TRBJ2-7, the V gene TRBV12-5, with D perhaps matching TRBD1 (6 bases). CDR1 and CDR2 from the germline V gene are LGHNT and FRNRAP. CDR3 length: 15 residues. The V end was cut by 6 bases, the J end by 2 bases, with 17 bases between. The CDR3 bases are TGTGCTAGTGGGCCTACAGGGTCGATAACCTACGAGCAGTACTTC. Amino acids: CASGPTGSITYEQYF.

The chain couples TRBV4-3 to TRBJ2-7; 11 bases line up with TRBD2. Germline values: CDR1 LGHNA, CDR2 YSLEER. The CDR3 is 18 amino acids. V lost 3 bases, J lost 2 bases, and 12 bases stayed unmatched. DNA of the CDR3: TGCGCCAGCAGCCAGGGACTAGCGGCAAACACACAGGCCTACGAGCAGTACTTC. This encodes CASSQGLAANTQAYEQYF.

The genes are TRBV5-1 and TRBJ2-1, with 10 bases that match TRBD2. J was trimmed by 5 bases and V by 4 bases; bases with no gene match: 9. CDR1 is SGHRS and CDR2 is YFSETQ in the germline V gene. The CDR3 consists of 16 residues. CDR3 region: CASSTQPAGGNNEQFF. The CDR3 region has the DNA TGCGCCAGCAGCACCCAACCAGCGGGGGGGAACAATGAGCAGTTCTTC.

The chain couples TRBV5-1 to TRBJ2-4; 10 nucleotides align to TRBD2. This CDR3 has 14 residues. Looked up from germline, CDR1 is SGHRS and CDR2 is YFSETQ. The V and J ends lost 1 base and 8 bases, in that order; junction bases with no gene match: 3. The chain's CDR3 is CASSLRAGGHIQYF. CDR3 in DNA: TGCGCCAGCAGCTTGAGAGCGGGAGGGCACATTCAGTACTTC.

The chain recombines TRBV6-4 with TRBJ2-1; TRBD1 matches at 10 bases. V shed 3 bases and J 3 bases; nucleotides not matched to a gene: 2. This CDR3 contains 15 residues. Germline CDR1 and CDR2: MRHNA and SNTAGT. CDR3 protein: CASSERTGGYNEQFF. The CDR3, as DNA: TGTGCCAGCAGTGAGAGGACAGGGGGCTACAATGAGCAGTTCTTC.

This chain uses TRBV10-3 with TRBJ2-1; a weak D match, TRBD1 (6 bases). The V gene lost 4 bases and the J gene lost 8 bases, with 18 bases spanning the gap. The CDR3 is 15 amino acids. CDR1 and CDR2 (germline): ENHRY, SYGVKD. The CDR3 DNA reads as TGTGCCATCAGTGGACACACAGGGTTTAGGGATGAGCAGTTCTTC. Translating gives CAISGHTGFRDEQFF.

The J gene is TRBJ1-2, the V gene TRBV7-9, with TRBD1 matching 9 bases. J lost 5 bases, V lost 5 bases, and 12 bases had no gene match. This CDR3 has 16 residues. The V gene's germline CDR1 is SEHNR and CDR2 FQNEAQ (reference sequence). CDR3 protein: CASSPTTVTGGYGYTF. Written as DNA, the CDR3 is TGTGCCAGCAGCCCAACGACCGTGACAGGGGGGTATGGCTACACCTTC.